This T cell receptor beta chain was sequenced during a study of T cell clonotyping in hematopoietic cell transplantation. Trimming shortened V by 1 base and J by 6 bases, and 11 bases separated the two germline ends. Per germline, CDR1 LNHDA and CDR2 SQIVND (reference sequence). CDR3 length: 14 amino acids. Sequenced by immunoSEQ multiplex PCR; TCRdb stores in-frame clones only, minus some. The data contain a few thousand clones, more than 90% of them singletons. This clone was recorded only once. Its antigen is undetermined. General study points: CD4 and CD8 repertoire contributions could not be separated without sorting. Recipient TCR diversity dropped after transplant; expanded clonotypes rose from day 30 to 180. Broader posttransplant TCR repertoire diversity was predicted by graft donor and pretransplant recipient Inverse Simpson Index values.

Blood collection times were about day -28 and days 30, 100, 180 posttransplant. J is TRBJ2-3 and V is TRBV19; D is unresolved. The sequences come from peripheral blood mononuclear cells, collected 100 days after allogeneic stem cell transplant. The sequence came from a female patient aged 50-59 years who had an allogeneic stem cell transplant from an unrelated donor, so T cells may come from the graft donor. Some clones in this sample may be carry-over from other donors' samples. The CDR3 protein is CASSIAGRRDTQYF. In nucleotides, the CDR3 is TGTGCCAGTAGTATAGCGGGCCGTAGGGATACGCAGTATTTT.